The rows below give T cell receptor beta chains drawn from one sample of a study of monozygotic twins with inflammatory bowel disease. TCRdb derives one entry per CDR3 protein from the 5' RACE reads, leaving out DNA. The sample has over 350,000 distinct CDR3 sequences, and its top ten clones hold around 2.6%. Sequenced: blood. These receptors originate from a human donor with ulcerative colitis or Crohn's disease, or a healthy co-twin of an affected twin (not recorded which). CDR3s include the opening cysteine and the closing phenylalanine or tryptophan.

j_gene,v_gene,CDR3aa
TRBJ2-7,TRBV7-3,CASSSAGGPSYEQYF
TRBJ1-5,TRBV2,CASSDSGQPQHF
TRBJ2-3,TRBV12-3/TRBV12-4,CASSFSGGSDTQYF
TRBJ2-2,TRBV10-3,CAISESLDTGELFF
TRBJ1-6,TRBV29-1,CSVLGPDGSPLHF
TRBJ1-4,TRBV19,CASKTGSTNEKLFF
TRBJ2-5,TRBV28,CASSSAGQGQETQYF
TRBJ2-1,TRBV6-4,CASSDLIQGIYNEQFF
TRBJ1-4,TRBV7-8,CASSSTTGAANEKLFF
TRBJ2-2,TRBV27,CASSLSGQLNTGELFF
TRBJ2-4,TRBV9,CASSGSADHLAKNIQYF
TRBJ2-2,TRBV7-9,CASSPPLGENTGELFF
TRBJ2-4,TRBV6-5,CASSYSDSVAKNIQYF
TRBJ2-2,TRBV12-3/TRBV12-4,CASSGRLATGELFF